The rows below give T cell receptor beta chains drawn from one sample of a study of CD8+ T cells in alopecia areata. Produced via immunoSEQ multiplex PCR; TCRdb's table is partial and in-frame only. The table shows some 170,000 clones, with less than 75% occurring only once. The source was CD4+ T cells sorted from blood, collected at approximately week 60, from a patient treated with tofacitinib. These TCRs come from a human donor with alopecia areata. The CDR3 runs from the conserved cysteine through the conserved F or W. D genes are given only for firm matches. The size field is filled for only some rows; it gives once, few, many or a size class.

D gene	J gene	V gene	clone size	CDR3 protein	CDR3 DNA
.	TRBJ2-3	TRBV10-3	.	CAIRRGPDTDTQYF	TGTGCCATCAGGCGGGGGCCAGACACAGATACGCAGTATTTT
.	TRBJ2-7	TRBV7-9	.	CASSYPPGEQYF	TGTGCCAGCAGCTACCCCCCCGGTGAGCAGTACTTC
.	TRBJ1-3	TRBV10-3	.	CAIGQSSGNTIYF	TGTGCCATTGGACAGTCCTCTGGAAACACCATATATTTT
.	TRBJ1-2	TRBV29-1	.	CSVESTAYGYTF	TGCAGCGTTGAAAGTACTGCCTATGGCTACACCTTC
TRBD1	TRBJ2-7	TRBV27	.	CASGAGTGDYEQYF	TGTGCCAGCGGAGCCGGGACAGGGGACTACGAGCAGTACTTC
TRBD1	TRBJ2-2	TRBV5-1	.	CASSSRGRNTGELFF	TGCGCCAGCAGCTCGAGGGGGCGGAACACCGGGGAGCTGTTTTTT
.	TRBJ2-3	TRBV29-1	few	CSGGLDTQYF	TGCAGCGGCGGACTGGATACGCAGTATTTT
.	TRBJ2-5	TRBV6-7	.	CASSYAKGMETQYF	TGTGCCAGCAGTTACGCCAAGGGGATGGAGACCCAGTACTTC
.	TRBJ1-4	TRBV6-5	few	CASSYRGAAVEKLFF	TGTGCCAGCAGTTACCGGGGGGCCGCGGTCGAAAAACTGTTTTTT
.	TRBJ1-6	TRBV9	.	CASTQGPDSPLHF	TGTGCCAGCACTCAGGGTCCGGATTCACCCCTCCACTTT
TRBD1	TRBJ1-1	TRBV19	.	CASSPGGRGTEAFF	TGTGCCAGTTCCCCAGGGGGCAGGGGCACTGAAGCTTTCTTT
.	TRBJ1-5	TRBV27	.	CASSLAGVNQPQHF	TGTGCCAGCAGCCTCGCAGGGGTCAATCAGCCCCAGCATTTT
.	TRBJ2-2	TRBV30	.	CASPGPKNTGELFF	TGTGCCTCCCCGGGACCAAAGAACACCGGGGAGCTGTTTTTT
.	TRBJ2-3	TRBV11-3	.	CASSPNSDTQYF	TGTGCCAGCAGCCCGAACTCAGATACGCAGTATTTT
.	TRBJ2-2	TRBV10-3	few	CAIRAGAGELFF	TGTGCCATCCGGGCAGGGGCCGGGGAGCTGTTTTTT
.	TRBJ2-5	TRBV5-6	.	CASSIQETQYF	TGTGCCAGCAGCATCCAAGAGACCCAGTACTTC
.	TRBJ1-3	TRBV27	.	CASSPLMGVGNTIYF	TGTGCCAGCAGTCCTCTGATGGGGGTTGGAAACACCATATATTTT